This is a list of T cell receptor beta chains from one sample in a study of HIV-infected patients and healthy controls. TCRdb used MiXCR to reprocess the 5' RACE reads, holding one entry per CDR3 protein. The table records tens of thousands of distinct CDR3 sequences, about 15% of them present only once. The sequenced sample was CD4+ T cells from blood. Source of these receptors: a human donor in good health. Both conserved end residues are part of each CDR3.

V gene	J gene	CDR3 protein
TRBV11-1	TRBJ2-5	CASSGKGYQETQYF
TRBV6-2/TRBV6-3	TRBJ2-3	CASSNQGGLTDTQYF
TRBV5-1	TRBJ1-4	CASSFQAGSEKLFF
TRBV18	TRBJ2-3	CASSPPYSSDTQYF
TRBV20-1	TRBJ1-6	CSARESRGNSPLHF
TRBV28	TRBJ1-1	CASSFNYPEAFF
TRBV2	TRBJ2-1	CASSVGGSSYNEQFF
TRBV15	TRBJ2-7	CATSRVLGQGSYEQYF
TRBV20-1	TRBJ2-4	CSARGDAPAEYF
TRBV12-3/TRBV12-4	TRBJ1-3	CASSLGVLSGNTIYF
TRBV5-1	TRBJ2-1	CASRVGVQQFF
TRBV7-9	TRBJ2-6	CASSPTRRGANVLTF
TRBV6-5	TRBJ1-2	CASSGDRGNYGYTF
TRBV12-3/TRBV12-4	TRBJ1-5	CASSFGQKDQPQHF
TRBV7-2	TRBJ1-1	CASSGSPNTEAFF
TRBV11-2	TRBJ2-2	CASSLDLTGELFF
TRBV20-1	TRBJ1-2	CSANGGYGYTF
TRBV28	TRBJ1-1	CASRSGGTEAFF
TRBV6-6	TRBJ2-1	CASSYDRNEQFF
TRBV20-1	TRBJ2-1	CSASPLFNEQFF
TRBV7-2	TRBJ2-3	CASSLVRRAWDTQYF
TRBV20-1	TRBJ2-5	CSARVPQETQYF
TRBV28	TRBJ2-3	CASSLWGQGTDTQYF
TRBV2	TRBJ1-5	CASSDQGAAQPQHF
TRBV7-2	TRBJ1-1	CASSSPGRNTEAFF
TRBV5-5	TRBJ1-1	CASSLVNAGGSTEAFF
TRBV24-1	TRBJ2-3	CATSDSLLHDPGADTQYF
TRBV25-1	TRBJ1-2	CASSDPSSGVGGYTF
TRBV7-9	TRBJ2-7	CASSTGLAGGPSYEQYF
TRBV12-3/TRBV12-4	TRBJ2-3	CASSPSSSISTDTQYF
TRBV9	TRBJ2-2	CASSRARGKNTGELFF
TRBV29-1	TRBJ2-1	CSAERLAGGLGEQFF
TRBV7-9	TRBJ1-2	CASSLRVIGGKLGNYGYTF
TRBV20-1	TRBJ1-1	CSASTGSMNTEAFF
TRBV6-2/TRBV6-3	TRBJ2-1	CASSYSGTHNEQFF
TRBV27	TRBJ2-7	CASSSPKSIAGLYEQYF
TRBV6-4	TRBJ2-1	CASSATTLAYEQSF
TRBV11-3	TRBJ2-1	CASSLGVAAREQFF
TRBV29-1	TRBJ2-3	CSVGWGSFILTDTQYF
TRBV20-1	TRBJ2-2	CSAHGLTTGELFF
TRBV28	TRBJ1-5	CASSSGSSGGQPQHF
TRBV5-1	TRBJ1-2	CASSLATYGYTF
TRBV24-1	TRBJ2-3	CATSDRDRTRDTQYF
TRBV28	TRBJ2-3	CASSFWGRTSTDTQYF
TRBV7-8	TRBJ1-2	CASSFTGEVGYGYTF
TRBV7-2	TRBJ1-5	CASSLARQGQPQHF
TRBV12-3/TRBV12-4	TRBJ1-6	CASSLQGRDYNSPLHF
TRBV20-1	TRBJ1-5	CSATRKGRDQPQHF
TRBV7-6	TRBJ2-5	CASSLAQTGGLETQYF
TRBV5-8	TRBJ2-6	CASSYRGSGSGANVLTF